This T cell receptor (beta chain) was recovered during a study of T-cell memory formation after mild COVID-19. TCRdb re-derived calls from the 5' RACE reads in MiXCR, one entry per CDR3 protein. The sample yields around 250,000 distinct CDR3 sequences, 15% seen once. This clonotype was counted between two and nine times. The CDR3 length is 13 residues. Germline V lookup: CDR1 SQVTM, CDR2 ANQGSEA. V lost 5 bases to trimming and J lost 0 bases, with 11 bases between them. Sequenced material: PBMCs or a T cell subset sorted from them (not recorded which). V and J are TRBV29-1 and TRBJ2-7; TRBD2 might be the D (5 bases). The source of this sequence is an adult woman who had mild COVID-19 (a few samples of this study predate the infection). Cell type and time point are not known. CDR3 in amino acids: CSVRGDGSYEQYF. The CDR3 nucleotides read TGCAGCGTTCGGGGAGACGGCTCCTACGAGCAGTACTTC.